The clone carrying this TCR beta chain was seen only once. No antigen is known for it. The data belong to a study of identifying expanded T cells in peripheral blood. Study-wide results and limits: Differentially abundant clones: about 1.1 between replicates, approximately 15 at approximately two weeks, less than 20 at four. Two-week clone count variance significantly increased as total template count grew.

Germline CDR1 SGHVS, CDR2 FNYEAQ. CDR3 length equals 15 residues. V was clipped by 2 bases and J by 5 bases, with 15 bases between them. TCRdb's table, derived via immunoSEQ multiplex PCR, lists solely in-frame clones and lacks some. Of about 78,000 clones detected, just under 85% appear once; the ten largest clones hold more than 15%. No infections or other immune events were documented during collection. The receptor comes from a person between 18 and 75 years old in good health. V gene TRBV7-6 combines with J gene TRBJ2-5, with D tentatively TRBD1 or TRBD2 (5 bases each). The sequenced material came from blood. The CDR3 coding sequence is TGTGCCAGCAGCTTACTAGGGACCACCGTCGAGACCCAGTACTTC. Translation: CASSLLGTTVETQYF.